These 28 T cell receptor beta chains were all obtained from the same sample, sequenced in a study of blood T cell repertoires in COVID-19. The data were produced by immunoSEQ multiplex PCR, yet TCRdb's version contains in-frame clones alone and is incomplete. The table shows about 110,000 clones, with 60% to 85% occurring only once. The source material was peripheral blood. The receptors here all came from a middle-aged woman with acute or convalescent COVID-19.

V is TRBV4-3 and J is TRBJ1-1, with a tentative D call TRBD1 (6 bases). The CDR3 runs to 15 residues. V lost 0 bases to trimming and J lost 5 bases, with 13 bases between them. Germline V gene sequence: CDR1 LGHNA, CDR2 YSLEER. The CDR3 nucleotides are TGCGCCAGCAGCCAAGACGCACAGGGAGGGACTGAAGCTTTCTTT. It translates to CASSQDAQGGTEAFF.

At least ten counts were recorded for this clone. J is TRBJ2-1 and V is TRBV28, with D maybe TRBD2 (6 bases). With 1 base removed from V and 4 bases from J, the gap between germline ends came to 20 bases. This CDR3 is 18 amino acids long. Germline CDR1 MDHEN, CDR2 SYDVKM. The DNA for the CDR3 is TGTGCCAGCAGTTTATCTTTCGGTGGGGGGACTCTATACAATGAGCAGTTCTTC. Amino acid sequence: CASSLSFGGGTLYNEQFF.

This clone occurred many times. This rearrangement joins TRBV11-2 to TRBJ1-6; no clear D. Germline V gene sequence: CDR1 SGHAT, CDR2 FQNNGV. Trimming shortened V by 0 bases and J by 10 bases, and 7 bases separated the two germline ends. This CDR3 region has 13 residues. CDR3 sequence: CASSLDQASPLHF. In DNA, the CDR3 is TGTGCCAGCAGCTTAGATCAGGCCTCACCCCTCCACTTT.

This sequence joins TRBV5-6 and TRBJ1-3, with a possible D match to TRBD1 (5 bases). The V gene's germline CDR1 is SGHDT and CDR2 YYEEEE. V was shortened by 1 base and J by 0 bases, with 11 bases between the two germline ends. The CDR3 consists of 16 residues. DNA for the CDR3: TGTGCCAGCAGCTTGACAGGCGTCCTCTCTGGAAACACCATATATTTT. This codes for CASSLTGVLSGNTIYF.

The chain links TRBV4-1 to TRBJ2-1, with D perhaps matching TRBD1 (6 bases). Germline CDR1 MGHRA, CDR2 YSYEKL. Trimming cost V 2 bases and J 7 bases, with 9 bases left between them. The length of the CDR3 is 13 residues. The CDR3 loop reads CASSQQGKNEQFF. Written as DNA, the CDR3 is TGCGCCAGCAGCCAACAGGGGAAAAATGAGCAGTTCTTC.

CDR3 amino acids: CASIARQGAPGYGYTF. CDR3 sequence (DNA): TGTGCCAGCATCGCGAGACAGGGGGCGCCGGGCTATGGCTACACCTTC. The V gene is TRBV6-6, the J gene TRBJ1-2, with TRBD1 matching over 10 bases. With 7 bases clipped from V and 4 bases from J, the junction kept 12 bases outside the gene matches. The germline gives CDR1 MNHNY, CDR2 SVGAGI (reference sequence). This CDR3 comprises 16 residues.

The gene calls are TRBV5-4 and TRBJ2-7, with 7 bases that match TRBD1. The germline V gene encodes CDR1 SGHNT and CDR2 YYREEE (reference sequence). The CDR3 has 15 amino acids. Germline trimming cut 0 bases from V and 2 bases from J; bases unmatched to any gene: 5. The CDR3: CASSLAPGQTYEQYF. The CDR3 DNA follows: TGTGCCAGCAGCTTGGCCCCGGGACAGACCTACGAGCAGTACTTC.

The sample holds a few counts of this clone. This chain uses TRBV5-5 with TRBJ2-3; D may be TRBD1 (5 bases). Germline CDR1 and CDR2: SGHKS and YYEKEE (reference sequence). Trimming stripped 0 bases from V and 5 bases from J, with 10 bases between. CDR3 size: 14 residues. This chain's CDR3 is CASSLGQGLDTQYF. CDR3 DNA: TGTGCCAGCAGCTTGGGTCAGGGCTTAGATACGCAGTATTTT.

The chain uses TRBV9 and TRBJ2-1; a possible D gene is TRBD1 (5 bases). Trimming left V 4 bases short and J 8 bases short, with 16 bases between. The germline V gene has CDR1 SGDLS and CDR2 YYNGEE. The CDR3 has 14 residues. The CDR3 nucleotides read TGTGCCAGCAGCTACCGACTTGGCAGGGATGAGCAGTTCTTC. Translating it yields CASSYRLGRDEQFF.

The rearrangement uses TRBV5-1 and TRBJ1-6; 7 bases align to TRBD1. Germline CDR1 SGHRS, CDR2 YFSETQ. The junction had 1 base not matched to a gene; V was cut back by 2 bases and J by 5 bases. The CDR3 sequence is 14 residues long. CDR3 in DNA: TGCGCCAGCAGCTTTGACAGGGATAATTCACCCCTCCACTTT. It specifies CASSFDRDNSPLHF.

This sequence joins TRBV5-6 and TRBJ1-2; tentatively, D is TRBD1 (6 bases). This CDR3 region has 13 residues. V was clipped by 4 bases and J by 7 bases, with 14 bases between them. Germline assignment: CDR1 SGHDT and CDR2 YYEEEE. CDR3 nucleotide sequence: TGTGCCAGCAGCCTCGGACAGTTTTCTGGCTACACCTTC. It translates to CASSLGQFSGYTF.

CDR3 residues: CASSLSRNTEAFF. The CDR3 region has the DNA TGTGCCAGCAGTTTATCCCGGAACACTGAAGCTTTCTTT. The genes are TRBV12-3 or TRBV12-4 and TRBJ1-1, with no clear D. The CDR3 totals 13 residues. V lost 2 bases, J lost 1 base, and 5 bases lay in between.

The chain recombines TRBV5-5 with TRBJ2-3, with D unclear. Germline V gene lookup returns CDR1 SGHKS and CDR2 YYEKEE (reference sequence). The V end was cut by 5 bases, the J end by 4 bases, with 11 bases between. The CDR3 runs 13 residues. The CDR3 sequence: CASSPIVPDTQYF. The CDR3 DNA reads TGTGCCAGCAGTCCTATAGTGCCAGATACGCAGTATTTT.

The rearrangement joins TRBV15 to TRBJ2-3; 7 bases are a match to TRBD1. The CDR3 is made up of 16 amino acids. V lost 1 base, J lost 0 bases, and 4 bases stayed unmatched. Germline CDR1 is LNHNV and CDR2 is YYDKDF (reference sequence). The CDR3: CATSRAGTESTDTQYF. In nucleotides, the CDR3 is TGTGCCACCAGCAGAGCCGGGACAGAGAGCACAGATACGCAGTATTTT.

This clone showed up just a few times. V gene TRBV5-1 combines with J gene TRBJ1-4; 8 positions agree with TRBD1. Germline CDR1 SGHRS, CDR2 YFSETQ. This CDR3 has 19 residues. The V segment lost 2 bases and the J segment 4 bases; nucleotides outside the gene matches: 16. The CDR3 DNA sequence: TGCGCCAGCAGCTTTTCCTCCGCCGGACAGGGCCAACTTAATGAAAAACTGTTTTTT. It translates to CASSFSSAGQGQLNEKLFF.

The J gene is TRBJ2-4, the V gene TRBV9; TRBD2 matches 7 bases. CDR1 is SGDLS and CDR2 is YYNGEE in the germline V gene. The CDR3 runs to 13 residues. J gave up 3 bases and V 3 bases, and 0 bases lay outside the gene matches. The CDR3 loop is CASSGGSKNIQYF. The CDR3 DNA follows: TGTGCCAGCAGCGGCGGGAGCAAAAACATTCAGTACTTC. Combining the CDR3 with reference TRBV9 and TRBJ2-4 gives the whole variable domain DSGVTQTPKHLITATGQRVTLRCSPRSGDLSVYWYQQSLDQGLQFLIQYYNGEERAKGNILERFSAQQFPDLHSELNLSSLELGDSALYFCASSGGSKNIQYFGAGTRLSVL.

This clone was recorded once. V is TRBV29-1 and J is TRBJ2-5; D not certain. V lost 7 bases, J lost 1 base, and 10 bases lay in between. The CDR3 runs 12 residues. CDR1 and CDR2 (germline): SQVTM, ANQGSEA. CDR3: CSAGNIQETQYF. Written as DNA, the CDR3 is TGCAGCGCCGGTAATATCCAAGAGACCCAGTACTTC.

With respect to this clone: In the same sample, other DNA sequences code for this CDR3. The chain uses TRBV2 and TRBJ2-7, with TRBD2 matching 8 bases. This CDR3 is built from 16 residues. V lost 2 bases, J lost 0 bases, and 6 bases stayed unmatched. Germline CDR1 SNHLY, CDR2 FYNNEI. CDR3 in amino acids: CASSERLAGPSYEQYF. The CDR3 DNA reads as TGTGCCAGCAGTGAAAGGCTAGCGGGTCCCTCCTACGAGCAGTACTTC. The entire variable domain, with the rest obtained from reference TRBV2 and TRBJ2-7, is as follows: EPEVTQTPSHQVTQMGQEVILRCVPISNHLYFYWYRQILGQKVEFLVSFYNNEISEKSEIFDDQFSVERPDGSNFTLKIRSTKLEDSAMYFCASSERLAGPSYEQYFGPGTRLTVT.

This chain links TRBV7-3 with TRBJ2-3, with TRBD1 as a possible D gene (5 bases). The CDR3 length is 12 residues. Germline CDR1 SGHTA, CDR2 FQGTGA. The V and J ends lost 3 bases and 9 bases respectively, with 10 bases between them. DNA for the CDR3: TGTGCCAGCAGCTTGGGTGCAGGGACGCAGTATTTT. Translated: CASSLGAGTQYF.

The V call is TRBV19, the J call TRBJ1-6; 9 bases agree with TRBD1. Germline CDR1 and CDR2: LNHDA and SQIVND (reference sequence). The junction had 12 bases not matched to a gene; V was cut back by 3 bases and J by 6 bases. The CDR3 is made up of 18 amino acids. The CDR3 sequence: CASSIKSPGTGLNSPLHF. Written as DNA, the CDR3 is TGTGCCAGTAGTATTAAAAGTCCCGGGACAGGGCTTAATTCACCCCTCCACTTT.

This clone was picked up a small number of times. The gene calls are TRBV2 and TRBJ2-5, with TRBD2 matching 7 bases. V dropped 7 bases and J dropped 5; count of bases not matched to a gene: 13. The CDR3 consists of 15 residues. Per the germline V gene, CDR1 is SNHLY and CDR2 is FYNNEI. This chain's CDR3 is CASTALSGVHETQYF. CDR3 in DNA: TGTGCCAGCACTGCGCTCAGCGGGGTGCATGAGACCCAGTACTTC.

This clone has only a few counts. The rearrangement links TRBV28 to TRBJ2-1; D is undetermined. The CDR3 length is 16 residues. Germline V gene sequence: CDR1 MDHEN, CDR2 SYDVKM. Trimming shortened V by 5 bases and J by 5 bases, and 19 bases separated the two germline ends. Here the CDR3 reads CASSMWSSLRNNEQFF. The CDR3 DNA is TGTGCCAGCAGTATGTGGTCTAGTCTGCGCAACAATGAGCAGTTCTTC. Variable domain in full (rest from reference TRBV28 and TRBJ2-1): DVKVTQSSRYLVKRTGEKVFLECVQDMDHENMFWYRQDPGLGLRLIYFSYDVKMKEKGDIPEGYSVSREKKERFSLILESASTNQTSMYLCASSMWSSLRNNEQFFGPGTRLTVL.

The chain uses TRBV5-1 and TRBJ2-2; no reliable D call. CDR3 length equals 15 residues. CDR1 and CDR2 from the germline V gene are SGHRS and YFSETQ. Trimming removed 0 bases at V and 4 bases at J, with 10 bases between. The CDR3 here is CASSLAQSSTGELFF. The CDR3 coding sequence is TGCGCCAGCAGCTTGGCACAGTCGAGCACCGGGGAGCTGTTTTTT.

To note about this clone: Additional DNA sequences in this sample encode the identical CDR3. J is TRBJ2-7 and V is TRBV5-4, with 8 bases that match TRBD1. After removal of 0 bases from V and 5 bases from J, the junction contained 1 base not matched to a gene. This CDR3 has 13 residues. The germline gives CDR1 SGHNT, CDR2 YYREEE (reference sequence). The CDR3 is CASSLAGGNEQYF. The CDR3 nucleotides are TGTGCCAGCAGCTTGGCAGGGGGCAACGAGCAGTACTTC.

This clone was recorded only once. This chain joins TRBV18 and TRBJ1-1; the match to TRBD1 covers 7 bases. Trimming removed 5 bases from V and 0 bases from J; junction bases left unmatched: 6. CDR3 size: 15 residues. Germline V gene data show CDR1 as KGHSH and CDR2 as LQKENI. CDR3 in DNA: TGTGCCAGCTCATCCGGACAGGTGATGAACACTGAAGCTTTCTTT. This encodes CASSSGQVMNTEAFF.

The chain is built from TRBV7-9 and TRBJ2-5; weak D call: TRBD1 (5 bases). Germline V gives CDR1 SEHNR, CDR2 FQNEAQ (reference sequence). The CDR3 has 15 amino acids. Trimming shortened V by 4 bases and J by 4 bases, and 16 bases separated the two germline ends. CDR3 sequence: CASSSGLDVLETQYF. CDR3 nucleotide sequence: TGTGCCAGCAGCTCAGGGTTGGATGTCTTAGAGACCCAGTACTTC.

The chain employs TRBV5-1 and TRBJ2-7; 11 bases line up with TRBD1. CDR3 length: 15 residues. Germline loops: CDR1 SGHRS, CDR2 YFSETQ. V dropped 3 bases and J dropped 6; count of bases not matched to a gene: 8. The CDR3 coding sequence is TGCGCCAGCAGCTCCGTACCGGGACAGGGGGTCGAGCAGTACTTC. Translation: CASSSVPGQGVEQYF.

The chain is built from TRBV7-2 and TRBJ1-4; 9 nucleotides align to TRBD1. J lost 4 bases, V lost 3 bases, and 3 bases had no gene match. The CDR3 spans 15 residues. Germline V gene lookup returns CDR1 SGHTA and CDR2 FQGNSA. This CDR3 is CASSLTGGSNEKLFF. CDR3 nucleotides: TGTGCCAGCAGCTTGACAGGGGGGAGTAATGAAAAACTGTTTTTT.